These T cell receptor beta chains were read from a single sample in a study of human T cells and chemical hapten exposure. One entry per CDR3 protein, called by TCRdb with MiXCR from the RACE reads. In the table there are about 41,000 distinct CDR3 sequences, less than 3.5% of which are singletons. Source: whole blood, taken in connection with sensitization to the hapten diphenylcyclopropenone (DPC). These receptors were obtained from a man aged 35 to 55 with alopecia areata. Some clones in this sample may be carry-over from other donors' samples. CDR3s include the opening cysteine and the closing phenylalanine or tryptophan. The D gene is left open where the match is weak. Not all rows give a size; the values are once, few, many and, for expanded clones, a class.

cdr3_nt	cdr3_aa	clone_size	j_call	d_call	cdr3_length	v_call
TGTGCCAGCAGCAAAGAGGGGGAAAAAAAGTGGCGGGACATTGGCCCTAGGAGTTCCTACGAGCAGCACTTC	CASSKEGEKKWRDIGPRSSYEQHF	many	TRBJ2-7	.	24	TRBV21-1
TGCAGTGCTAAACGGTCCGGCGTTATCGCCTACGAGCAGTACTTC	CSAKRSGVIAYEQYF	many	TRBJ2-7	.	15	TRBV20-1
TGCGCCAGCAGCTTACTTAGCCGGGACTTCCCAAGGGGAAGGGACACAGATACGCAGTATTTT	CASSLLSRDFPRGRDTDTQYF	few	TRBJ2-3	.	21	TRBV5-1
TGTGCCTGGACCCCTCATCGGACAGGTGGATGGCCCCAGCATTTT	CAWTPHRTGGWPQHF	many	TRBJ1-5	TRBD1	15	TRBV30
TGCAGTGCTAGAGTTACGGGAGGGCGGTTAAACTACAATGAGCAGTTCTTC	CSARVTGGRLNYNEQFF	.	TRBJ2-1	TRBD2	17	TRBV20-1
TGTGCCAGCAGCGTAACCAGGGCTGGAAACACCATATATTTT	CASSVTRAGNTIYF	many	TRBJ1-3	.	14	TRBV9
TGTGCCACAAAAGGGCCAAGCGCGAACGGATTTTACTACGAGCAGTACTTC	CATKGPSANGFYYEQYF	medium-sized	TRBJ2-7	.	17	TRBV24-1
TGTGCCAGCAGCTTATGGACAGGAGCCTCCTACGAGCAGTACTTC	CASSLWTGASYEQYF	many	TRBJ2-7	TRBD1	15	TRBV5-6
TGTGCCAGCGGCGGGAGGCCAAACACCGGGGAGCTGTTTTTT	CASGGRPNTGELFF	many	TRBJ2-2	TRBD2	14	TRBV28
TGTGCCAGCAGCCCCCCGGGGAGGGGAGAGCAGTACTTC	CASSPPGRGEQYF	many	TRBJ2-7	TRBD2	13	TRBV9
TGTGCCAGCAGCTTCGGACAGGGGGCTTCTGAAGCTTTCTTT	CASSFGQGASEAFF	many	TRBJ1-1	TRBD1	14	TRBV5-6
TGTGCCAGCATTCTACAGGGAGGAACCTACAATGAGCAGTTCTTC	CASILQGGTYNEQFF	many	TRBJ2-1	.	15	TRBV12-3/TRBV12-4
TGTGCCATCAGTGAGGCAGGGCATAGGAGCACAGATACGCAGTATTTT	CAISEAGHRSTDTQYF	many	TRBJ2-3	.	16	TRBV10-3
TGTGCCAGCAGTGAAAAGACAGTTCGGGGCCAGTACTTC	CASSEKTVRGQYF	many	TRBJ2-5	.	13	TRBV25-1
TGTGCCAGCAGTTCCATGCGACAGGGAGGAGAGACCCAGTACTTC	CASSSMRQGGETQYF	many	TRBJ2-5	.	15	TRBV28
TGTGCCAGCAGCTTAGCGGGTGTCTATAACAATGAGCAGTTCTTC	CASSLAGVYNNEQFF	many	TRBJ2-1	.	15	TRBV7-9
TGCAGTGCTATTCCCAGGGGGGGCCCGAACACTGAAGCTTTCTTT	CSAIPRGGPNTEAFF	many	TRBJ1-1	TRBD1	15	TRBV20-1
TGTGCCAGCAGCTCACCTCCAGAGACAGGGCCTGAAGCTTTCTTT	CASSSPPETGPEAFF	many	TRBJ1-1	TRBD1	15	TRBV6-2/TRBV6-3
TGTGCCAGTGACCGTGGCGGGACTGAAGCTTTCTTT	CASDRGGTEAFF	many	TRBJ1-1	.	12	TRBV11-2
TGTGCCAGCAGTGAAGGCGGGAGGACCCGATACAATGAGCAGTTCTTC	CASSEGGRTRYNEQFF	many	TRBJ2-1	TRBD2	16	TRBV2
TGTGCCAGCAGTTTCGGACAGGGGAACTACGAGCAGTACTTC	CASSFGQGNYEQYF	many	TRBJ2-7	TRBD1	14	TRBV27
TGCAGCGTTCTAGCCGAACGGGGCCGAAGGGCCAATCAGCCCCAGCATTTT	CSVLAERGRRANQPQHF	many	TRBJ1-5	.	17	TRBV29-1
TGTGCCAGCAGAAATCAAAGGGATTGGCTGAACACCGGGGAGCTGTTTTTT	CASRNQRDWLNTGELFF	many	TRBJ2-2	.	17	TRBV6-5
TGTGCCAGCAGCCAAGCGGGAGGGCCCGCTGAGCAGTTCTTC	CASSQAGGPAEQFF	many	TRBJ2-1	TRBD2	14	TRBV3-1
TGTGCCAGCAGCCACCCGACTAGCGGGAGAGGCCGGAATGAGCAGTTCTTC	CASSHPTSGRGRNEQFF	many	TRBJ2-1	TRBD2	17	TRBV3-1
TGTGCCAGCAGCCCGAGGAGCGATGAGCAGTTCTTC	CASSPRSDEQFF	.	TRBJ2-1	.	12	TRBV12-3/TRBV12-4
TGCAGTGCTAGAGTTCCCGGGAGTGGTACTCAGCCCCAGCATTTT	CSARVPGSGTQPQHF	many	TRBJ1-5	.	15	TRBV20-1
TGTGCCAGCAGTTGGGGACTGGCCTCCAATCAGCCCCAGCATTTT	CASSWGLASNQPQHF	few	TRBJ1-5	.	15	TRBV28
TGTGCCAGCAGCCCCCTAGTGAGTACAGATACGCAGTATTTT	CASSPLVSTDTQYF	many	TRBJ2-3	.	14	TRBV12-3/TRBV12-4
TGTGCCAGCAGCCAAGATCCGGCGCAGAACACCGGGGAGCTGTTTTTT	CASSQDPAQNTGELFF	many	TRBJ2-2	.	16	TRBV4-2
TGTGCCAGCTCAATCCGGGACAGGGCCTACGAGCAGTACTTC	CASSIRDRAYEQYF	many	TRBJ2-7	TRBD1	14	TRBV18
TGTGCCAGCAGCTTCCACAATGAGCAGTTCTTC	CASSFHNEQFF	many	TRBJ2-1	.	11	TRBV11-2
TGTGCCAGCAGCCCCACGGAGTCTCTTTACAATGAGCAGTTCTTC	CASSPTESLYNEQFF	.	TRBJ2-1	.	15	TRBV5-6
TGTGCCAGCAGTCTAGCGGGAGCCTACGAGCAGTACTTC	CASSLAGAYEQYF	many	TRBJ2-7	TRBD2	13	TRBV4-2
TGTGCCAGCAGTCTAGGGACTAGCGGAACCTACGAGCAGTACTTC	CASSLGTSGTYEQYF	few	TRBJ2-7	TRBD2	15	TRBV28
TGTGCCAGCAGCCCATGGGGCGCCAATGAGCAGTTCTTC	CASSPWGANEQFF	many	TRBJ2-1	.	13	TRBV4-2
TGCAGTGCTAGAGCGGACAGTAGCAATCAGCCCCAGCATTTT	CSARADSSNQPQHF	.	TRBJ1-5	.	14	TRBV20-1
TGTGCCAGCAGTGAATACCCCCGAGGGAGAAACATTCAGTACTTC	CASSEYPRGRNIQYF	many	TRBJ2-4	.	15	TRBV2
TGCGCCAGCAGTCCCGGGACTAGCGGTAGCACAGATACGCAGTATTTT	CASSPGTSGSTDTQYF	.	TRBJ2-3	TRBD2	16	TRBV10-1
TGTGCCAGCAGCTTAGGACTAGCGGGCCACAATGAGCAGTTCTTC	CASSLGLAGHNEQFF	large	TRBJ2-1	TRBD2	15	TRBV7-3
TGTGCCAGCAGCACACTAGCGAACGAGCAGTACTTC	CASSTLANEQYF	many	TRBJ2-7	TRBD2	12	TRBV7-2
TGCAGTGCCCCTACTAATGGAGGACAGGGGGTCGTAGATACGCAGTATTTT	CSAPTNGGQGVVDTQYF	many	TRBJ2-3	TRBD1	17	TRBV20-1
TGTGCCAGCACCTTTGGGACAGAACAGACCCAGTACTTC	CASTFGTEQTQYF	many	TRBJ2-5	.	13	TRBV21-1
TGTGCCAGCAGCTTTCGGGGCTCTGAGGCACCAGAGACCCAGTACTTC	CASSFRGSEAPETQYF	many	TRBJ2-5	.	16	TRBV13
TGTGCCAGCTCACCAGGGGTTAGGGGAGGAGAAGCTTTCTTT	CASSPGVRGGEAFF	many	TRBJ1-1	.	14	TRBV18
TGTGCCAGCAGCCCCGACCAGCGGGAGGGCCCAGAGACCCAGTACTTC	CASSPDQREGPETQYF	many	TRBJ2-5	.	16	TRBV21-1
TGTGCCAGCAGTTGGCCGGGACAGAACCCTTACGAGCAGTACTTC	CASSWPGQNPYEQYF	many	TRBJ2-7	TRBD1	15	TRBV28
TGTGCCAGCAGCGTAGATGGGGCAGTTTCACCCCTCCACTTT	CASSVDGAVSPLHF	many	TRBJ1-6	.	14	TRBV9
TGTGCCAGCAGTTTCCCCCACAGGTACCAAGAGACCCAGTACTTC	CASSFPHRYQETQYF	many	TRBJ2-5	.	15	TRBV28
TGCAGTGCCAGTGGACTAGCGGGAGGGGAGAATGAGCAGTTCTTC	CSASGLAGGENEQFF	many	TRBJ2-1	TRBD2	15	TRBV20-1
TGTGCCACCGGCTTGAACACTGAAGCTTTCTTT	CATGLNTEAFF	few	TRBJ1-1	.	11	TRBV6-6
TGCAGTGCGGGTCGAGGGGGGCAGGGTATCCATAGCAATCAGCCCCAGCATTTT	CSAGRGGQGIHSNQPQHF	few	TRBJ1-5	.	18	TRBV20-1
TGTGCCAGCAGTAAAGGGATAGAGACCCAGTACTTC	CASSKGIETQYF	many	TRBJ2-5	.	12	TRBV28
TGTGCCAGCAGGCGGGGTGAGGGTACGCAGTATTTT	CASRRGEGTQYF	few	TRBJ2-3	.	12	TRBV2
TGCAGTGCTAGAGGATACGGCGGGAGCACCACAGATACGCAGTATTTT	CSARGYGGSTTDTQYF	.	TRBJ2-3	TRBD2	16	TRBV20-1
TGCAGTGCACGTAGGGACAGGCAACAAGAGACCCAGTACTTC	CSARRDRQQETQYF	.	TRBJ2-5	TRBD1	14	TRBV20-1
TGCGCCAGCAGTCCCCACCCCGGGACAGCGAGCTCTGGGGCCAACGTCCTGACTTTC	CASSPHPGTASSGANVLTF	many	TRBJ2-6	TRBD1	19	TRBV23-1
TGTGCCAGCAGTCCGGGACAGAGGTCCAATGAGCAGTTCTTC	CASSPGQRSNEQFF	many	TRBJ2-1	TRBD1	14	TRBV6-5